This is a list of T cell receptor beta chains from one sample in a study of shared clonotypes between healthy human individuals. The protocol was immunoSEQ multiplex PCR, while the TCRdb copy is restricted to in-frame clones and leaves out a portion. The sample consists of 2 million to 2.5 million clones, 85% to 95% of them appearing once. Sequencing was performed on naive CD4+ T cells sorted from blood. The receptors originated from a man aged 18 to 30 in good health. Both conserved end residues are part of each CDR3. D genes are given only for firm matches. Not every row has a clone size; where given, it reads once, few, many or a size class.

TRBJ1-1 . TRBV19 . TGTGCCAGTAGTTCTACCGTGGGTGCGAACACTGAAGCTTTCTTT CASSSTVGANTEAFF
TRBJ2-3 . TRBV6-5 . TGTGCCAGCAGTCCTGCGGGCTTAAGCACAGATACGCAGTATTTT CASSPAGLSTDTQYF
TRBJ1-2 TRBD1 TRBV18 . TGTGCCAGCTCACCCGGACAGGGGAACTATGGCTACACCTTC CASSPGQGNYGYTF
TRBJ1-2 . TRBV2 . TGTGCCAGCAGCCCCGTTCGAGGCTACACCTTC CASSPVRGYTF
TRBJ2-3 TRBD1 TRBV7-2 . TGTGCCAGCAGCTTAACGATTCAGGGGGCAGCAGATACGCAGTATTTT CASSLTIQGAADTQYF
TRBJ1-1 TRBD1 TRBV7-2 . TGTGCCAGCAGCTGGACAGGGGTCACTGAAGCTTTCTTT CASSWTGVTEAFF
TRBJ1-2 TRBD1 TRBV30 . TGTGCCTGGCCGCGACAGGGGGCGCAAAACTATGGCTACACCTTC CAWPRQGAQNYGYTF
TRBJ2-7 . TRBV5-1 . TGCGCCAGCAGCTTGATAAGCTCCGAAAGGGAGCAGTACTTC CASSLISSEREQYF
TRBJ2-7 . TRBV2 . TGTGCCAGCAGTGACTCTCCCGGGCCAACCTACGAGCAGTACTTC CASSDSPGPTYEQYF
TRBJ2-5 . TRBV5-1 . TGCGCCAGCAGCTTGGGGGCCCTCTCAGGGCAGGAGACCCAGTACTTC CASSLGALSGQETQYF
TRBJ2-6 . TRBV9 . TGTGCCAGCAGCGAGAACAGGGCTGGGGCCAACGTCCTGACTTTC CASSENRAGANVLTF
TRBJ1-2 . TRBV5-1 . TGCGCCAGCAGTGCCGGGGCAATCGCCTATGGCTACACCTTC CASSAGAIAYGYTF
TRBJ2-7 . TRBV5-1 . TGCGCCAGCAGCTTGGGCCAGGCGTCCTACGAGCAGTACTTC CASSLGQASYEQYF
TRBJ1-3 . TRBV30 . TGTGCCTGGGAGACAGGTCGAGGACACACCATATATTTT CAWETGRGHTIYF
TRBJ2-5 TRBD2 TRBV5-1 . TGCGCCAGCAGCCCCTCGGGGGAGGGCATGGAGACCCAGTACTTC CASSPSGEGMETQYF
TRBJ1-1 . TRBV10-1 once TGCGCCAGCAGTGACGTACAGGGAGCTGAAGCTTTCTTT CASSDVQGAEAFF
TRBJ1-1 . TRBV30 . TGTGCCTGGAGTGTCGGCACTAACACTGAAGCTTTCTTT CAWSVGTNTEAFF
TRBJ1-1 . TRBV7-9 . TGTGCCAGCAGCTTAAAAGACCGACAGAAAGCTTTCTTT CASSLKDRQKAFF
TRBJ2-5 . TRBV25-1 . TGTGCCAGCAGTGAATTAGCAGCGGCGGGCCAGTACTTC CASSELAAAGQYF
TRBJ1-4 . TRBV7-6 . TGTGCCAGCAGCTTAGGGGTTGGGCAGGGGCGTAATGAAAAACTGTTTTTT CASSLGVGQGRNEKLFF
TRBJ2-1 . TRBV6-5 . TGTGCCAGCAGTTCTCTCTCCGGGACCCCGAACAATGAGCAGTTCTTC CASSSLSGTPNNEQFF
TRBJ2-7 . TRBV28 . TGTGCCAGCAGTTTGCGGGAGCAGTACTTC CASSLREQYF
TRBJ2-7 . TRBV6-5 . TGTGCCATCAAAAAAACAGGGAAGAGCTCCTACGAGCAGTACTTC CAIKKTGKSSYEQYF
TRBJ1-1 . TRBV7-9 once TGTGCCAGCAGCTCCAGGGGCCCGCTGAACACTGAAGCTTTCTTT CASSSRGPLNTEAFF
TRBJ2-3 TRBD2 TRBV5-1 . TGCGCCAGCAGCGACTTTAGCGGGGGGGCCACAGATACGCAGTATTTT CASSDFSGGATDTQYF
TRBJ2-7 TRBD1 TRBV6-6 . TGTGCCAGCAGGGGACAGGTCGACAGGCTCTACGAGCAGTACTTC CASRGQVDRLYEQYF
TRBJ2-3 TRBD1 TRBV2 . TGTGCCAGCAGGCGGAGGGACAGGGACACAGATACGCAGTATTTT CASRRRDRDTDTQYF
TRBJ1-6 . TRBV30 . TGTGCCTGGAGTAGGCAGGAGCCGATTTCACCCCTCCACTTT CAWSRQEPISPLHF
TRBJ1-3 TRBD1 TRBV6-1 . TGTGCCAGCATCCTCAGGTCAGGGGGCGGAAACACCATATATTTT CASILRSGGGNTIYF
TRBJ1-2 . TRBV28 . TGTGCCAGCAGCCGCCCCGGGACACTATACTATGGCTACACCTTC CASSRPGTLYYGYTF
TRBJ2-7 TRBD2 TRBV25-1 . TGTGCCAGCAGTGAATCCCTAGCGGGGGCCTACGAGCAGTACTTC CASSESLAGAYEQYF